One sample yielded the 3 T cell receptor beta chains listed below, sequenced in a study of metastatic and nonmetastatic thyroid tumors. TCRdb re-analyzed the PCR reads using MiXCR. The sample lists fewer than 100,000 clones; 14% to 15% were seen once. Patients had received no treatment of any kind before thyroid surgery. The sample comprised blood. These receptors were obtained from a female donor with papillary thyroid cancer or a benign thyroid nodule (not recorded which). Some clones in this sample may be carry-over from other donors' samples.

This clone was counted at least ten times. J is TRBJ2-1 and V is TRBV5-1; 10 nucleotides align to TRBD1. CDR3 size: 15 residues. Germline CDR1 is SGHRS and CDR2 is YFSETQ. V lost 4 bases and J lost 5; bases outside the gene matches: 6. The CDR3 sequence: CASSLDGTGDNEQFF. CDR3 in DNA: TGCGCCAGCAGCCTGGACGGGACAGGGGACAATGAGCAGTTCTTC.

With respect to this clone: A much more abundant neighbour one base away suggests this may be a read error. This rearrangement joins TRBV11-2 to TRBJ2-3; tentative D call: TRBD1 (6 bases). The germline gives CDR1 SGHAT, CDR2 FQNNGV. The CDR3 contains 15 residues. V was cut by 4 bases and J by 2 bases, with 13 bases left in between. CDR3 DNA sequence: TGTGCCAGCAGCTCGGACAGTGCTACCACAGATACGCAGTATTTT. Its protein product is CASSSDSATTDTQYF. The full variable domain, in which reference TRBV11-2 and TRBJ2-3 provide the parts outside the CDR3, is EAGVAQSPRYKIIEKRQSVAFWCNPISGHATLYWYQQILGQGPKLLIQFQNNGVVDDSQLPKDRFSAERLKGVDSTLKIQPAKLEDSAVYLCASSSDSATTDTQYFGPGTRLTVL.

To note about this clone: Just one base apart from a much larger clone, this may be a read error. The V gene is TRBV7-7, the J gene TRBJ2-5, with TRBD2 matching 8 bases. Germline CDR1 SSHAT, CDR2 FNYEAQ (reference sequence). This CDR3 is built from 15 residues. The CDR3 sequence: CASSTGGTVQETQYF. In DNA form, the CDR3 reads TGTGCTAGCAGCACGGGGGGGACTGTCCAAGAGACCCAGTACTTC.